This T cell receptor beta chain emerged from a study of T cell responses to AZD1222 COVID-19 vaccine. The data were produced by immunoSEQ multiplex PCR, yet TCRdb's version contains in-frame clones alone and is incomplete. Here the sample spans about 85,000 clones, over 85% being singletons. V shed 3 bases and J shed 7 bases, with 15 bases lying between them. The CDR3 runs 15 residues. The germline CDR1 and CDR2 sequences are LNHDA and SQIVND (reference sequence). As to this clone: Antigen specificity is unknown.

General study results and limits: Nearly half of spike-specific TCRs reportedly go after variant regions that carry no mutations. There were repertoire samples only from the period after the peak T cell response.

The sample in question was peripheral blood, obtained on day 0 of AZD1222 vaccination. The chain links TRBV19 to TRBJ1-4; no clear D gene. The origin of this receptor is an adult in good health. CDR3 amino acids: CASSIEGGRAEKLFF. In DNA form, the CDR3 reads TGTGCCAGTAGTATTGAGGGAGGTCGGGCTGAAAAACTGTTTTTT.